The 10 T cell receptor beta chains below come from one sample, sequenced in a study of shared clonotypes between healthy human individuals. Some clones are missing from TCRdb's copy, which holds only in-frame ones; the method was immunoSEQ multiplex PCR. This sample yields about 2 million clones, of which 95% are seen a single time; more than 0.1% belongs to the top ten. Material for sequencing was naive CD4+ T cells sorted from blood. The subset here: CD45RA+ positively selected. These receptors originate from a man aged 18 to 30 in good health.

V and J are TRBV19 and TRBJ1-3; D gene uncertain. Germline V lookup: CDR1 LNHDA, CDR2 SQIVND (reference sequence). V shed 2 bases and J shed 1 base, with 6 bases lying between them. CDR3 length equals 14 residues. The CDR3 region has the DNA TGTGCCAGTAGTATACGAGAGTCTGGAAACACCATATATTTT. It yields the protein CASSIRESGNTIYF.

The chain is built from TRBV2 and TRBJ1-1, with 10 bases that match TRBD1. Germline-derived CDR1 and CDR2 are SNHLY and FYNNEI. Unmatched junction bases numbered 3, after V lost 2 bases and J lost 0 bases. The CDR3 has 16 residues. As DNA, the CDR3 is TGTGCCAGCAGTGAACAGACAGGGGGCGTGAACACTGAAGCTTTCTTT. This gives the protein CASSEQTGGVNTEAFF.

The chain carries TRBV6-5 and TRBJ1-1, with 10 bases that match TRBD1. CDR1 is MNHEY and CDR2 is SVGAGI in the germline V gene. This CDR3 has 14 amino acids. V was clipped by 5 bases and J by 5 bases; unmatched bases: 5. The chain's CDR3 is CASSAGQGRTEAFF. The CDR3 region has the DNA TGTGCCAGCAGTGCGGGACAGGGGCGTACTGAAGCTTTCTTT.

Comments on this clone: Within the sample, other DNA sequences also encode this same CDR3. The rearrangement joins TRBV11-2 to TRBJ1-2; D possibly corresponds to TRBD1 (6 bases). Trimming removed 5 bases at V and 4 bases at J, with 11 bases between. The CDR3 loop spans 13 amino acids. CDR1 SGHAT and CDR2 FQNNGV come from the germline V gene. CDR3 in amino acids: CASSPLGGYGYTF. The CDR3 DNA sequence: TGTGCCAGCAGCCCTTTAGGGGGCTATGGCTACACCTTC.

V gene TRBV5-1 combines with J gene TRBJ1-2; 8 nucleotides line up with TRBD1. The ends lost 7 bases at V and 4 bases at J; junction bases unmatched: 9. The germline V gene has CDR1 SGHRS and CDR2 YFSETQ. This CDR3 is built from 14 residues. The CDR3 region is CASAMGQVSYGYTF. CDR3 DNA sequence: TGCGCCAGCGCGATGGGACAGGTCAGCTATGGCTACACCTTC.

Only one count was recorded for this clone. This chain joins TRBV27 and TRBJ1-1; D might be TRBD1 (5 bases). This CDR3 contains 14 residues. Trimming pared 2 bases from V and 0 bases from J, leaving 7 bases between. The germline V gene encodes CDR1 MNHEY and CDR2 SMNVEV (reference sequence). CDR3: CASSLDSMNTEAFF. The CDR3 region has the DNA TGTGCCAGCAGTTTAGACAGTATGAACACTGAAGCTTTCTTT.

The chain is built from TRBV7-3 and TRBJ2-3; TRBD2 agrees at 9 bases. Germline loops: CDR1 SGHTA, CDR2 FQGTGA. CDR3 length: 15 amino acids. The V and J ends lost 0 bases and 10 bases, in that order; junction bases with no gene match: 8. The chain's CDR3 is CASSLTVSGGSAQYF. CDR3 in DNA: TGTGCCAGCAGCTTAACAGTTAGCGGGGGTTCGGCGCAGTATTTT.

This clone came up once. The chain links TRBV7-2 to TRBJ1-4; the D gene is possibly TRBD1 (6 bases). Germline lookup yields CDR1 SGHTA and CDR2 FQGNSA. There are 16 residues in the CDR3. V was pared by 5 bases and J by 8 bases, with 21 bases between. The DNA for the CDR3 is TGTGCCAGCAGCCCTTGGACAGCCTCCCTAGGGGAAAAACTGTTTTTT. Encoded protein: CASSPWTASLGEKLFF.

J is TRBJ2-7 and V is TRBV5-6; D is undetermined. The CDR3 consists of 14 residues. Germline lookup yields CDR1 SGHDT and CDR2 YYEEEE. V was shortened by 1 base and J by 4 bases, with 12 bases between the two germline ends. CDR3 sequence reads: CASSLFLSTYEQYF. The CDR3 coding sequence is TGTGCCAGCAGCTTGTTTCTTTCCACGTACGAGCAGTACTTC.

The chain combines TRBV6-5 with TRBJ1-6; 9 bases map to TRBD1. Germline V gene data show CDR1 as MNHEY and CDR2 as SVGAGI. This CDR3 has 15 amino acids. J gave up 7 bases and V 2 bases, and 3 bases lay outside the gene matches. The CDR3 reads CASSYPGQGNSPLHF. The DNA for the CDR3 is TGTGCCAGCAGTTACCCAGGACAGGGGAATTCACCCCTCCACTTT.